This T cell receptor (beta chain) was identified in a study of technical replicates of blood from a handful of donors (dated by TCRdb to 2016 to 2017). This clone was counted ten times or more. Its target antigen remains unknown. No base quality values were provided; no much bigger clone lies one nucleotide off. The receptor library was made with the immunoSEQ multiplex PCR assay. Sourced from immuneACCESS, this table was stored by TCRdb with only in-frame sequences that have V and J called. A share of the clones is absent; for the studies checked, an unresolved V gene accounts for under half, and the remainder has no known explanation. Recorded for this sample are about 89,000 clones; approximately 94% of them occurred a single time. Of the sample, 0.2% to 0.25% falls within the top ten clones. The germline V gene (reference sequence) provides CDR1 PRHDT and CDR2 FYEKMQ. From V the trimming removes 5 bases and from J it removes 6 bases, while the gene matches leave 13 bases of the junction unaccounted for. CDR3 length: 17 amino acids, cysteine to phenylalanine. Left in the record is the CDR3 DNA by itself, 51 bases read in frame from the first base.

Sequencing used T cells isolated from PBMCs. The rearrangement joined TRBV13 to TRBJ1-4; TRBD1 aligns with 9 central bases. This sequence originates from a human donor in good health. The DNA is as follows: TGTGCCAGCAGCGCAACGCCTTACCGGGACAGGGATGAAAAACTGTTTTTT. It codes for CASSATPYRDRDEKLFF.